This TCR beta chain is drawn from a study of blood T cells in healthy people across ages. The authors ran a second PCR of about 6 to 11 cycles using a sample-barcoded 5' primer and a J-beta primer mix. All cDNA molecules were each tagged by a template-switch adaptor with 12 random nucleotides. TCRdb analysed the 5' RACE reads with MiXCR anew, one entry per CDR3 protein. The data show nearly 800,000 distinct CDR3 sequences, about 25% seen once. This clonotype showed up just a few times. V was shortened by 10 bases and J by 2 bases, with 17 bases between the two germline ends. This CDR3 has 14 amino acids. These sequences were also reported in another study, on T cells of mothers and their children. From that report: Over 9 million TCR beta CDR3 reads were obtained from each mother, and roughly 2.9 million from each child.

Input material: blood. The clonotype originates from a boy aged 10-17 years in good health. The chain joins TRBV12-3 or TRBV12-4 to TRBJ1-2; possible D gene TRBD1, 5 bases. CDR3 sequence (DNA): TGTGCCACCCTAGGGGTAGGAAAGAACTATGGCTACACCTTC. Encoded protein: CATLGVGKNYGYTF.